The 21 T cell receptor beta chains presented below share a single source sample, sequenced in a study of technical replicates of blood from a handful of donors. The assay was immunoSEQ multiplex PCR, and TCRdb's table has in-frame clones only and misses some. The repertoire includes tens of thousands of clones, about 90% of them detected once, and 0.42% sits in the top ten. What was sequenced was T cells isolated from PBMCs. The receptors shown here come from a human donor in good health.

The chain links TRBV4-1 to TRBJ1-2; 7 bases are a match to TRBD1. V dropped 2 bases and J dropped 3; count of bases not matched to a gene: 9. The CDR3 totals 16 residues. Germline loops: CDR1 MGHRA, CDR2 YSYEKL. The CDR3 DNA follows: TGCGCCAGCAGCCAACTAGGGGGGACAGTCTACTATGGCTACACCTTC. Protein product: CASSQLGGTVYYGYTF.

This clone was detected only once. This chain connects TRBV11-2 to TRBJ1-4; D is perhaps TRBD1 (6 bases). The CDR3 contains 17 residues. Germline V gene lookup returns CDR1 SGHAT and CDR2 FQNNGV. Trimming cost V 0 bases and J 7 bases, with 18 bases left between them. DNA of the CDR3: TGTGCCAGCAGCTTAGAACTAGGGACACCTGAAAGTGAAAAACTGTTTTTT. This encodes CASSLELGTPESEKLFF.

This chain links TRBV6-5 with TRBJ2-3, with 9 bases fitting TRBD2. In germline, CDR1 is MNHEY, CDR2 SVGAGI. V trimming: 3 bases; J trimming: 3 bases; junction bases outside the gene matches: 4. CDR3 length equals 15 residues. In DNA, the CDR3 is TGTGCCAGCAGTTATATAGCGGGAGAAACAGATACGCAGTATTTT. It yields the protein CASSYIAGETDTQYF.

The chain recombines TRBV5-6 with TRBJ2-7, with a weak D call TRBD1 (5 bases). The V end was cut by 3 bases, the J end by 3 bases, with 7 bases between. The length of the CDR3 is 12 residues. Germline loops: CDR1 SGHDT, CDR2 YYEEEE. Here the CDR3 reads CASSSTVYEQYF. DNA for the CDR3: TGTGCCAGCAGCTCGACAGTCTACGAGCAGTACTTC.

V gene TRBV4-1 combines with J gene TRBJ2-5, with D possibly matching TRBD2 (6 bases). The V gene's germline CDR1 is MGHRA and CDR2 YSYEKL. Trimming removed 3 bases from V and 4 bases from J, with 9 bases in between. The CDR3 is 13 residues long. The CDR3: CASSQTRIETQYF. The CDR3 DNA is TGCGCCAGCAGCCAGACTAGGATAGAGACCCAGTACTTC.

This clone was seen a single time. The CDR3: CASSTGTALGDEQFF. The CDR3 DNA is TGTGCCAGTAGTACAGGGACTGCCCTTGGCGATGAGCAGTTCTTC. The chain uses TRBV19 and TRBJ2-1; maybe TRBD2 (6 bases). Trimming removed 4 bases from V and 8 bases from J, with 18 bases in between. Germline V gene sequence: CDR1 LNHDA, CDR2 SQIVND (reference sequence). The CDR3 runs to 15 residues.

This chain's CDR3 is CASSVGQTEAFF. The CDR3 region has the DNA TGTGCCAGCAGCGTGGGACAGACTGAAGCTTTCTTT. J is TRBJ1-1 and V is TRBV7-9, with 7 bases aligning to TRBD1. CDR3 length: 12 residues. The J segment lost 5 bases and the V segment lost 5 bases, leaving 2 bases of the junction unmatched. Germline V gene lookup returns CDR1 SEHNR and CDR2 FQNEAQ (reference sequence).

The rearrangement joins TRBV29-1 to TRBJ2-2; TRBD1 is a possible D gene (5 bases). This CDR3 spans 16 amino acids. The V end lost 8 bases, the J end lost 1 base, and 20 bases lay between the germline ends. From germline, CDR1 is SQVTM and CDR2 ANQGSEA. The CDR3 nucleotides are TGCAGCCCCGTTAAGGGGAAAATGTGGAACACCGGGGAGCTGTTTTTT. As protein: CSPVKGKMWNTGELFF.

The chain is built from TRBV6-5 and TRBJ2-7, with D possibly matching TRBD1 (6 bases). CDR3 length: 16 amino acids. V was pared by 0 bases and J by 3 bases, with 15 bases between. In germline, CDR1 is MNHEY, CDR2 SVGAGI. The CDR3 spells CASSYSIQGRGYEQYF. In DNA form, the CDR3 reads TGTGCCAGCAGTTACTCAATACAGGGCCGTGGCTACGAGCAGTACTTC.

This clone was picked up one time. The rearrangement joins TRBV4-2 to TRBJ2-2, with 7 bases identical to TRBD2. This CDR3 is built from 14 residues. J gave up 4 bases and V 7 bases, and 6 bases lay outside the gene matches. Germline CDR1 and CDR2: LGHNA and YNFKEQ. CDR3 amino acids: CASKIAGATGELFF. The CDR3 DNA sequence: TGTGCCAGCAAGATCGCGGGAGCCACCGGGGAGCTGTTTTTT.

The rearrangement joins TRBV7-2 to TRBJ2-1; 9 nucleotides align to TRBD1. Germline V CDR1 and CDR2: SGHTA, FQGNSA. V was clipped by 6 bases and J by 6 bases; unmatched bases: 6. The CDR3 spans 14 residues. The CDR3 sequence is CASRNGQGSNEQFF. In DNA form, the CDR3 reads TGTGCCAGCAGGAACGGACAGGGGTCCAATGAGCAGTTCTTC.

The chain employs TRBV11-2 and TRBJ2-7; perhaps TRBD2 as D (6 bases). Looked up from germline, CDR1 is SGHAT and CDR2 is FQNNGV. CDR3 size: 15 residues. Trimming cost V 1 base and J 4 bases, with 14 bases left between them. CDR3 nucleotides: TGTGCCAGCAGCTTAGCTAGCGAGACATCGTACGAGCAGTACTTC. It encodes CASSLASETSYEQYF.

The chain employs TRBV5-4 and TRBJ2-7; D is possibly TRBD2 (7 bases). Looked up from germline, CDR1 is SGHNT and CDR2 is YYREEE (reference sequence). Trimming cost V 4 bases and J 6 bases, with 11 bases left between them. CDR3 size: 12 residues. For the CDR3, the DNA is TGTGCCAGCAGCCGAGGGGGGGGCGAGCAGTACTTC. It is translated as CASSRGGGEQYF.

V usage is TRBV14 and J usage is TRBJ2-4; 9 bases are a match to TRBD1. Germline V lookup: CDR1 SGHDN, CDR2 FVKESK. Unmatched junction bases numbered 12, after V lost 1 base and J lost 2 bases. CDR3 length: 19 amino acids. CDR3 residues: CASSQVTSGTGFSKNIQYF. In DNA form, the CDR3 reads TGTGCCAGCAGCCAAGTTACTTCCGGGACAGGGTTCTCCAAAAACATTCAGTACTTC.

The CDR3 sequence is CAWDGTGFTNEKLFF. The CDR3 coding sequence is TGTGCCTGGGACGGGACAGGCTTCACTAATGAAAAACTGTTTTTT. V is TRBV30 and J is TRBJ1-4; TRBD1 matches 8 bases. The junction had 7 bases not matched to a gene; V was cut back by 5 bases and J by 2 bases. This CDR3 is 15 amino acids long. Germline V gene data show CDR1 as GTSNPN and CDR2 as SVGIG (reference sequence).

CDR3 bases: TGTGCCAGCAGCTTATTAACAGGCGGAACCTACGAGCAGTACTTC. Its protein product is CASSLLTGGTYEQYF. The rearrangement joins TRBV7-6 to TRBJ2-7; D might be TRBD1 (5 bases). CDR1 is SGHVS and CDR2 is FNYEAQ in the germline V gene. Trimming cost V 2 bases and J 2 bases, with 13 bases left between them. The CDR3 sequence is 15 residues long.

The chain combines TRBV6-5 with TRBJ1-1; 8 nucleotides match TRBD1. This CDR3 is 13 amino acids long. V lost 7 bases and J lost 7; bases outside the gene matches: 8. Germline V lookup: CDR1 MNHEY, CDR2 SVGAGI. Here the CDR3 reads CASKNRGWGEAFF. The CDR3 coding sequence is TGTGCCAGCAAGAACAGGGGGTGGGGTGAAGCTTTCTTT.

The chain joins TRBV7-2 to TRBJ2-2; 8 bases line up with TRBD1. CDR3 length equals 16 residues. The V and J ends lost 4 bases and 1 base, in that order; junction bases with no gene match: 5. Germline V gene sequence: CDR1 SGHTA, CDR2 FQGNSA. The CDR3 reads CASSSYRGLNTGELFF. As DNA, the CDR3 is TGTGCCAGCAGCTCATACAGGGGGTTGAACACCGGGGAGCTGTTTTTT.

The rearrangement uses TRBV7-2 and TRBJ2-1, with 8 positions matching TRBD2. The V gene end was trimmed by 5 bases and the J gene end by 0 bases; junction bases not matched to a gene: 6. This CDR3 contains 16 residues. Germline-derived CDR1 and CDR2 are SGHTA and FQGNSA. CDR3 in amino acids: CASSPLADLSYNEQFF. The CDR3 nucleotides read TGTGCCAGCAGCCCACTAGCGGACCTCTCCTACAATGAGCAGTTCTTC.

This chain connects TRBV4-3 to TRBJ2-1; the match to TRBD2 covers 8 bases. Trimming removed 1 base from V and 7 bases from J; junction bases left unmatched: 6. Per the germline V gene, CDR1 is LGHNA and CDR2 is YSLEER. The CDR3 totals 15 residues. CDR3 nucleotides: TGCGCCAGCAGCCAAGCCGAGCGGGAGATGAATGAGCAGTTCTTC. Its translation: CASSQAEREMNEQFF.

This clone has only one observation. V usage is TRBV11-2 and J usage is TRBJ1-1, with 9 bases that match TRBD1. The CDR3 consists of 13 residues. Germline CDR1 is SGHAT and CDR2 is FQNNGV. After removal of 5 bases from V and 5 bases from J, the junction contained 3 bases not matched to a gene. This CDR3 is CASSLDRGTEAFF. For the CDR3, the DNA is TGTGCCAGCAGCCTTGACAGGGGGACTGAAGCTTTCTTT. The full variable domain, in which reference TRBV11-2 and TRBJ1-1 provide the parts outside the CDR3, is EAGVAQSPRYKIIEKRQSVAFWCNPISGHATLYWYQQILGQGPKLLIQFQNNGVVDDSQLPKDRFSAERLKGVDSTLKIQPAKLEDSAVYLCASSLDRGTEAFFGQGTRLTVV.